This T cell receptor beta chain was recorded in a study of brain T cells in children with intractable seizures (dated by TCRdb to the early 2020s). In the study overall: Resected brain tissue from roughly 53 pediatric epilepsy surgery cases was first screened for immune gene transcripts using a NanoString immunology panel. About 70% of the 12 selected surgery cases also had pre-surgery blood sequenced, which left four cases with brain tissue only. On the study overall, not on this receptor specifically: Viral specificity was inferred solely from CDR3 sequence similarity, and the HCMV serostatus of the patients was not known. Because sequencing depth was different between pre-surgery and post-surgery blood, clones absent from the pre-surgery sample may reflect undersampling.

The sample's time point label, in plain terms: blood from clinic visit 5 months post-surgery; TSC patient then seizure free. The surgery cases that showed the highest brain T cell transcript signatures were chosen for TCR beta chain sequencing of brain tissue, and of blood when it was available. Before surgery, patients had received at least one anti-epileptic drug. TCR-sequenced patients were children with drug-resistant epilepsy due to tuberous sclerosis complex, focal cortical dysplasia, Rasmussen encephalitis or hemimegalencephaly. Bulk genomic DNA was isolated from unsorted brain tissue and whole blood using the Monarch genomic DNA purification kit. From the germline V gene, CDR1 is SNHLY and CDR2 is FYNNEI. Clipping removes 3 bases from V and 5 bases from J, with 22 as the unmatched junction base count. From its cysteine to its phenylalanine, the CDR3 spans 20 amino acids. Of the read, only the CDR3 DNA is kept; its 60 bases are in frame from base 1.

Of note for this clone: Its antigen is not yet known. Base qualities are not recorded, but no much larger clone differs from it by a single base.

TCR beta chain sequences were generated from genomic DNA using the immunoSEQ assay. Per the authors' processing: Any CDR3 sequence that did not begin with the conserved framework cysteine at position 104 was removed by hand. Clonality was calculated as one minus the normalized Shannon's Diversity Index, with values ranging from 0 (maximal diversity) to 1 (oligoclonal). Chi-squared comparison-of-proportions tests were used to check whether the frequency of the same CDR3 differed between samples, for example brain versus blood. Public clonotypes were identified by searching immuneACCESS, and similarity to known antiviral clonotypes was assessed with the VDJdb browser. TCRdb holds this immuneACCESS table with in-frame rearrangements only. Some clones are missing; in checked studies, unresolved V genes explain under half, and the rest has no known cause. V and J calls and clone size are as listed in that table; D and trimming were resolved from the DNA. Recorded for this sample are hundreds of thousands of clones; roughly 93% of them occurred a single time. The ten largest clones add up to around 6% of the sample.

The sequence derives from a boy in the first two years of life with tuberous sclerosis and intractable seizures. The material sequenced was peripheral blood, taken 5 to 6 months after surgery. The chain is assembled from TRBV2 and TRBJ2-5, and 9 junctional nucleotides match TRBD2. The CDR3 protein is CASSDPKDAGLLAGWETQYF. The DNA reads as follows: TGTGCCAGCAGTGACCCGAAGGATGCTGGGTTACTAGCGGGCTGGGAGACCCAGTACTTC.